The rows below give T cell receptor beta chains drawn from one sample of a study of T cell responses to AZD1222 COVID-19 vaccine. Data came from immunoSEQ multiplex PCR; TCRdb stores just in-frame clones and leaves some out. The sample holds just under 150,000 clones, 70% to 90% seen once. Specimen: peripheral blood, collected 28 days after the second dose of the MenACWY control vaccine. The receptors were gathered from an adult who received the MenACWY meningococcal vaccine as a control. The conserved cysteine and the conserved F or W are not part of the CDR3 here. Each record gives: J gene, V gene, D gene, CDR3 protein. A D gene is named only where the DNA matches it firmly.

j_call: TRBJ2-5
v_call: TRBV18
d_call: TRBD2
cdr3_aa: ASSRRRGGEGQETQY

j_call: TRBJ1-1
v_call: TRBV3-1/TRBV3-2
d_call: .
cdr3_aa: ASSPKTRWVEAF

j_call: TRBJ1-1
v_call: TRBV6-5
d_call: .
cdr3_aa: ASSTIAGPRTEAF

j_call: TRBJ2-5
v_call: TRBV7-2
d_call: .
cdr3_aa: ASSFQTGQETQY

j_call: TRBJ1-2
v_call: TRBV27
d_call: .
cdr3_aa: ARNTGTNGYT

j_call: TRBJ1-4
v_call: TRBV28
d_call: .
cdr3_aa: ASRFSGEKLF

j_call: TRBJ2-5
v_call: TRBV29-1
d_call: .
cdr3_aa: SVRTASGLGLAQY

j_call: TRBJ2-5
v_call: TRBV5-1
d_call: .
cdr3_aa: ASSEQGAEETQY

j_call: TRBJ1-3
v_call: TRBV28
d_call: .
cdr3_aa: ASSWTVTTNTIY

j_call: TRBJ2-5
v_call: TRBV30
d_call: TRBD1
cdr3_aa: AWRRGTASLETQY

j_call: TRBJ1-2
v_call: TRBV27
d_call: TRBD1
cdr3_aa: ASSPLGQGADYGYT

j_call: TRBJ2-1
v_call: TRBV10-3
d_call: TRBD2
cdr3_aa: AIGTSGSYNEQF

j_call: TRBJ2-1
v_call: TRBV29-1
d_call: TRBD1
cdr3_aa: SGTGTGRYNEQF

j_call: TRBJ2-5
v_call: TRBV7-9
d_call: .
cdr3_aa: ASNFREEETQY

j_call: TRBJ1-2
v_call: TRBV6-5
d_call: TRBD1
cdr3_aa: ASSQNRGNYGYT

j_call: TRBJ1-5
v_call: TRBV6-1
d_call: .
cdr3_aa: ASSDVVGQPQH

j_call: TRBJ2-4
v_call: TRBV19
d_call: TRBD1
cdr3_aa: ASSVPRDRKSLAKNIQY

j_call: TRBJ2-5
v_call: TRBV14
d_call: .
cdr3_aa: ASSLNPGETQY

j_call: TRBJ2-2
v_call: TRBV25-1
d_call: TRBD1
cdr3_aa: ASSDPQGASGELF

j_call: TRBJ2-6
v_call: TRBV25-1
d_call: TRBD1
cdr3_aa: ASSWTGGSGANVLT

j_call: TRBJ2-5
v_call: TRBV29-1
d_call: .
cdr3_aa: SVLSGEETQY

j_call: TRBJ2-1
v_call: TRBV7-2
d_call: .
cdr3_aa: ASSLDRDYNEQF

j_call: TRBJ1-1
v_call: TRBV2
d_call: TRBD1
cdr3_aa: ASSNRGGVTEAF

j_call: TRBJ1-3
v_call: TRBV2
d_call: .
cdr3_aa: ASRLLGGGAGNTIY

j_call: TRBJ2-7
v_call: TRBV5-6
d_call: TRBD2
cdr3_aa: ASSLSPSGGSEQY

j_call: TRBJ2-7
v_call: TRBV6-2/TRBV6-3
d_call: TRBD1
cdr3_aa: ASSYAVGQGDHEQY

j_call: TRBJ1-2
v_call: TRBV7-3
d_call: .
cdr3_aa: ASSLMRTGSGYT

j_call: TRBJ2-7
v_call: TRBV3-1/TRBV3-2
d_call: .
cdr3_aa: ASSQDPSPDPGLYEQY

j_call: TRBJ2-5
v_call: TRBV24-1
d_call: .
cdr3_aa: ATSDTGQSQETQY

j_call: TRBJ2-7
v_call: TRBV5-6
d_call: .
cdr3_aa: ASSVPGTGYEQY

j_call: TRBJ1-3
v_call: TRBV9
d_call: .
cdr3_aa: ASQALGAGNTIY

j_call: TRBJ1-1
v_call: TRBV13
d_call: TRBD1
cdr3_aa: ASSAGQGMNTEAF

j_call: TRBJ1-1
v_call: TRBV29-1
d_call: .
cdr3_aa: SVEVTDAEAF

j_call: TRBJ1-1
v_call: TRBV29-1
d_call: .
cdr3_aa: SVFIGESTEAF

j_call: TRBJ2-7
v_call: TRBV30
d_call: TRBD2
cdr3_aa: AWNRRTSGRAVRYEQY

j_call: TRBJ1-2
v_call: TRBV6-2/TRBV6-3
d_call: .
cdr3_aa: ASSSEPIVYGYT

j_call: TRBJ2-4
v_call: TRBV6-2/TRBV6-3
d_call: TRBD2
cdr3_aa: ASSYSRLAVAKNIQY

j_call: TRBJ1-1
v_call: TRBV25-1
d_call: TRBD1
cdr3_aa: ASNGPRQGGHTEAF

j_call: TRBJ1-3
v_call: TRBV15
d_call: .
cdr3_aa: ATSRDRDGSGNTIY

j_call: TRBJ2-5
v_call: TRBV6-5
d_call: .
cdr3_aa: ASSFQETQY

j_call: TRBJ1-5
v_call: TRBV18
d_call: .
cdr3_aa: ASSPPGGERQPQH

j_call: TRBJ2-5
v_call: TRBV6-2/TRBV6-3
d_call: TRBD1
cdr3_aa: ASSWQGAVETQY

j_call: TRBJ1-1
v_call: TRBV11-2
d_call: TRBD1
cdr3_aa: ASSSRDRGRINTEAF

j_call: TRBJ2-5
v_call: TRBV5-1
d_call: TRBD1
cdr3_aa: ASSHGDSPRKY

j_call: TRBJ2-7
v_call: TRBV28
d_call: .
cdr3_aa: ATSGRARTLYEQY

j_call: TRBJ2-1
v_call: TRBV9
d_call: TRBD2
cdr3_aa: ASSVGNGLAGRNEQF

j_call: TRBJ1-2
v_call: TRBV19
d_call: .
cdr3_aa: ASWDAWVQGYT

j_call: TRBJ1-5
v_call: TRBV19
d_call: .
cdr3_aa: ASSILTTVSNQPQH

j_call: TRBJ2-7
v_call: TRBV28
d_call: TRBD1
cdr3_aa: ASTALGQGKSLYEQY

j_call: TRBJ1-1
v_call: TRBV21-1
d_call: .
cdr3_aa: ASTLGQGGPEAF

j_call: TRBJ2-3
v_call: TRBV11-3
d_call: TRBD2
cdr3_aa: ASSSGTSGRPSLDTQY

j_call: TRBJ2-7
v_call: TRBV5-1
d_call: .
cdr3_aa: ASSSGQASYEQY